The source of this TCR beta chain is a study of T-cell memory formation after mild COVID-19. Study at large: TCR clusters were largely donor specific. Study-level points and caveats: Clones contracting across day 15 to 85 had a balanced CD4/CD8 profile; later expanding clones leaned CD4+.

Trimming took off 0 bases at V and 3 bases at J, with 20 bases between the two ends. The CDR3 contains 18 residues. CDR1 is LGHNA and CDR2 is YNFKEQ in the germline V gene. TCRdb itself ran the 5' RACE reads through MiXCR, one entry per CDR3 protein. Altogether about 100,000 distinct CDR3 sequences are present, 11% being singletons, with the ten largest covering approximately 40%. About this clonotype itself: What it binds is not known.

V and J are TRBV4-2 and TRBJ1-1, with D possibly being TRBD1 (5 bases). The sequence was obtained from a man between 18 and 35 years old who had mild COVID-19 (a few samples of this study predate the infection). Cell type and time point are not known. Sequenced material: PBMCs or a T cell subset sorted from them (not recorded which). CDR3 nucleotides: TGTGCCAGCAGCCAAGATCAAGGAGACGGTGGAGGGGACACTGAAGCTTTCTTT. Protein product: CASSQDQGDGGGDTEAFF.